This TCR beta chain was sequenced in a study of shared clonotypes between healthy human individuals. Study-wide findings and caveats: As a rule, naive subsets had a larger estimated richness than memory subsets.

The germline CDR1 and CDR2 sequences are SNHLY and FYNNEI. The CDR3 runs 13 residues. Trimming removed 0 bases at V and 1 base at J, with 3 bases between. With regard to this clone: Its specificity is not known.

Roughly 30,000 T cell genomes (about 0.2 ug DNA) went into each sorted-subset replicate. TCRdb keeps only in-frame clones here, not all; method: immunoSEQ multiplex PCR. Seen here are around 2.5 million clones, over 85% observed once, and the top ten hold 0.36%. This receptor was identified in a man younger than 35 in good health. Some clones in this sample may be carry-over from other donors' samples. Material for sequencing was naive CD4+ T cells from PBMCs. Subset specified: CD45RA+ positively selected. This chain uses TRBV2 with TRBJ1-1; D is unresolved. The CDR3 protein is CASSEAWNTEAFF. The DNA for the CDR3 is TGTGCCAGCAGTGAAGCGTGGAACACTGAAGCTTTCTTT.